Below, 15 T cell receptor beta chains from the same sample are listed, as sequenced in a study of human T cells and chemical hapten exposure. Time point given: patch test 1, 2 weeks after DPC sensitization. Treatment: therapeutic diphenylcyclopropenone sensitization with weekly scalp DPC. TCRdb re-analysed the RACE reads in MiXCR, keeping a single row per CDR3 protein. The table lists about 49,000 distinct CDR3 sequences, around 9.3% of them singletons, with just under 4.5% in the top ten. Material: whole blood, obtained in connection with sensitization to the hapten diphenylcyclopropenone (DPC). These receptors were collected from a woman aged 50 to 60 with alopecia areata. Some clones in this sample may be carry-over from other donors' samples.

This clonotype was seen repeatedly, ten times or more. The V call is TRBV6-2 or TRBV6-3, the J call TRBJ2-5, with D unclear. The CDR3 is 11 amino acids. The V and J ends lost 8 bases and 6 bases respectively, with 10 bases between them. Germline V gene data show CDR1 as MNHEY and CDR2 as SVGEGT. The CDR3 sequence: CASGLMKTQYF. The CDR3, as DNA: TGTGCCAGCGGGTTGATGAAGACCCAGTACTTC.

This clonotype was detected many times. V usage is TRBV10-3 and J usage is TRBJ2-3; 11 nucleotides agree with TRBD2. Looked up from germline, CDR1 is ENHRY and CDR2 is SYGVKD. The CDR3 covers 15 residues. Trimming took 6 bases from V and 3 from J; bases not matched to a gene: 5. CDR3 sequence reads: CAISDSGRGTDTQYF. The CDR3 DNA is TGTGCCATCAGCGATAGCGGGAGGGGTACAGATACGCAGTATTTT.

This clonotype has ten or more counts. The chain is built from TRBV20-1 and TRBJ2-1; 9 bases align to TRBD1. The V segment lost 3 bases and the J segment 8 bases; nucleotides outside the gene matches: 14. This CDR3 is built from 16 residues. The germline V gene encodes CDR1 DFQATT and CDR2 SNEGSKA (reference sequence). The CDR3 nucleotides are TGCAGTGCTAGGACCCCGGGGGGACAGGGCCACGATGAGCAGTTCTTC. This codes for CSARTPGGQGHDEQFF.

The chain combines TRBV6-2 or TRBV6-3 with TRBJ2-3; D remains ambiguous. V was trimmed by 0 bases and J by 0 bases, leaving 7 bases between them. The CDR3 runs to 15 residues. Germline V gives CDR1 MNHEY, CDR2 SVGEGT. DNA for the CDR3: TGTGCCAGCAGTTACTCCGTCTCGAGCACAGATACGCAGTATTTT. Amino acid sequence: CASSYSVSSTDTQYF.

This clonotype was observed many times. The rearrangement joins TRBV29-1 to TRBJ1-1; weak D call: TRBD1 (6 bases). Between the trimmed V and J ends, which lost 7 bases and 0 bases, there was a span of 12 bases. This CDR3 has 13 amino acids. Germline CDR1 and CDR2: SQVTM and ANQGSEA. The CDR3, as DNA: TGCAGCGCCAGGACAGCCCTGAACACTGAAGCTTTCTTT. Amino acids: CSARTALNTEAFF.

The sample holds many counts of this clonotype. This CDR3 is CASSLAGVAYEQYF. DNA of the CDR3: TGTGCCAGCAGTTTGGCGGGGGTAGCCTACGAGCAGTACTTC. The chain has TRBV12-3 or TRBV12-4 and TRBJ2-7; 7 nucleotides agree with TRBD2. The length of the CDR3 is 14 residues. The V and J ends lost 3 bases and 2 bases, in that order; junction bases with no gene match: 4.

This clonotype has at least ten counts. The V gene is TRBV5-1, the J gene TRBJ2-5, with 10 bases that match TRBD2. Trimming cost V 0 bases and J 5 bases; bases outside gene matches: 7. The CDR3 spans 16 residues. CDR1 is SGHRS and CDR2 is YFSETQ in the germline V gene. CDR3 sequence (DNA): TGCGCCAGCAGCTTGGGGGCTAGCGGGAGTTTGGAGACCCAGTACTTC. Translation: CASSLGASGSLETQYF.

This clonotype was observed at least ten times. This chain joins TRBV29-1 and TRBJ2-5; a weak D match, TRBD2 (5 bases). The CDR3 consists of 14 residues. The V end was cut by 4 bases, the J end by 5 bases, with 17 bases between. Germline V gives CDR1 SQVTM, CDR2 ANQGSEA. CDR3 nucleotide sequence: TGCAGCGTTGCTGCAGGCGGAGGCCGCGAGACCCAGTACTTC. It encodes CSVAAGGGRETQYF. The full variable domain, its missing parts supplied by reference TRBV29-1 and TRBJ2-5, is SAVISQKPSRDICQRGTSLTIQCQVDSQVTMMFWYRQQPGQSLTLIATANQGSEATYESGFVIDKFPISRPNLTFSTLTVSNMSPEDSSIYLCSVAAGGGRETQYFGPGTRLLVL.

This clonotype was seen many times. This sequence joins TRBV29-1 and TRBJ1-1; D not certain. The ends were cut back, 6 bases at V and 2 bases at J, with 13 bases in the middle. The CDR3 loop spans 13 amino acids. Germline V gene lookup returns CDR1 SQVTM and CDR2 ANQGSEA. The CDR3 DNA sequence: TGCAGCGTCACAGAGGCAGGTAACACTGAAGCTTTCTTT. It specifies CSVTEAGNTEAFF.

This clonotype was recorded at least ten times. The chain couples TRBV10-3 to TRBJ2-1, with a tentative D call TRBD1 (5 bases). CDR1 ENHRY and CDR2 SYGVKD come from the germline V gene. The V end was cut by 6 bases, the J end by 9 bases, with 15 bases between. The CDR3 loop spans 13 amino acids. CDR3 in amino acids: CAIRSPGIAEQFF. CDR3 DNA: TGTGCCATCAGAAGCCCAGGGATTGCTGAGCAGTTCTTC.

This clonotype was detected a few times. The J gene is TRBJ1-4, the V gene TRBV6-5; D is uncertain. The germline gives CDR1 MNHEY, CDR2 SVGAGI. Trimming left V 2 bases short and J 0 bases short, with 4 bases between. There are 14 residues in the CDR3. CDR3 region: CASSYSATNEKLFF. The CDR3, as DNA: TGTGCCAGCAGTTACAGTGCAACTAATGAAAAACTGTTTTTT.

This rearrangement joins TRBV28 to TRBJ1-1; possible D gene TRBD1, 6 bases. The germline V gene has CDR1 MDHEN and CDR2 SYDVKM. The CDR3 covers 15 residues. Between the trimmed V and J ends, which lost 2 bases and 6 bases, there was a span of 16 bases. CDR3 in DNA: TGTGCCAGCAGTTTAGGGGGGACATGGGACTCTGAAGCTTTCTTT. It yields the protein CASSLGGTWDSEAFF.

There are many counts of this clonotype. The chain uses TRBV7-8 and TRBJ2-2, with 8 nucleotides matching TRBD2. J gave up 4 bases and V 5 bases, and 6 bases lay outside the gene matches. The CDR3 extends over 15 amino acids. In germline, CDR1 is SGHVS, CDR2 FQNEAQ. For the CDR3, the DNA is TGTGCCAGCAGCCCTAGCGGGTCAGGCACCGGGGAGCTGTTTTTT. Its protein is CASSPSGSGTGELFF.

This clonotype was recorded a few times. The chain joins TRBV6-6 to TRBJ1-6; D uncertain. V shed 8 bases and J shed 12 bases, with 20 bases lying between them. The CDR3 covers 14 residues. The V gene's germline CDR1 is MNHNY and CDR2 SVGAGI (reference sequence). For the CDR3, the DNA is TGTGCCAGCGACCCCAACCAACCCGGGCAACCCCTCCACTTT. Translation: CASDPNQPGQPLHF.

This clonotype appeared a few times. The chain employs TRBV15 and TRBJ2-5, with D possibly TRBD2 on 6 matching bases. Germline V gene sequence: CDR1 LNHNV, CDR2 YYDKDF (reference sequence). The ends were cut back, 0 bases at V and 1 base at J, with 15 bases in the middle. The CDR3 totals 17 residues. The CDR3 DNA is TGTGCCACCAGCAGAGAGGTGGCCGGGAGAGTCCAAGAGACCCAGTACTTC. Protein product: CATSREVAGRVQETQYF.